One and the same sample provided the 29 T cell receptor beta chains below, sequenced in a study of blood T cell repertoires in COVID-19. Sequenced by immunoSEQ multiplex PCR; TCRdb stores in-frame clones only, minus some. Here the sample spans roughly 260,000 clones, roughly nine tenths being singletons. The sample comprised peripheral blood. Source of these receptors: a woman aged 50 to 60 who had recovered from COVID-19.

The gene calls are TRBV7-8 and TRBJ2-2; 8 positions agree with TRBD1. The trim removed 3 bases at V and 7 bases at J, leaving 13 bases unmatched. The V gene's germline CDR1 is SGHVS and CDR2 FQNEAQ. The CDR3 sequence is 17 residues long. The CDR3 DNA sequence: TGTGCCAGCAGCTTGCTTAGACAGGGGTGGATAATCGGGGAGCTGTTTTTT. Its protein product is CASSLLRQGWIIGELFF.

This chain joins TRBV11-2 and TRBJ1-6; weak D call: TRBD1 (5 bases). Germline V CDR1 and CDR2: SGHAT, FQNNGV. The CDR3 loop spans 14 amino acids. V lost 1 base and J 10 bases, leaving 11 bases between the germline ends. The CDR3, as DNA: TGTGCCAGCAGCTTAGGGCGGGGGACCTCACCCCTCCACTTT. It codes for CASSLGRGTSPLHF.

The rearrangement uses TRBV2 and TRBJ2-5; no firm D call. The germline V and J ends were trimmed by 5 bases and 2 bases, with 6 bases remaining between them. This CDR3 comprises 12 residues. Germline loops: CDR1 SNHLY, CDR2 FYNNEI. The CDR3 sequence: CASSSIQETQYF. Here the CDR3 DNA reads TGTGCCAGCAGTTCCATTCAAGAGACCCAGTACTTC.

This chain joins TRBV9 and TRBJ1-2; D not certain. Germline CDR1 reads SGDLS; CDR2 reads YYNGEE. The CDR3 loop spans 15 amino acids. Trimming removed 2 bases at V and 8 bases at J, with 19 bases between. CDR3 nucleotides: TGTGCCAGCAGCGTCCGTTTAGGAGGGTCGCCCGGCTACACCTTC. It yields the protein CASSVRLGGSPGYTF.

V is TRBV9 and J is TRBJ2-5; 9 bases are shared with TRBD1. After removal of 4 bases from V and 6 bases from J, the junction contained 13 bases not matched to a gene. The germline gives CDR1 SGDLS, CDR2 YYNGEE. The CDR3 spans 16 residues. In DNA, the CDR3 is TGTGCCAGCAGCCCTGGAGGTGGACAGGGGTCAAAGACCCAGTACTTC. Protein sequence: CASSPGGGQGSKTQYF.

The CDR3 DNA follows: TGTGCCAGCAGTGCGCAACAGGGGGGATATGAAAAACTGTTTTTT. Translated: CASSAQQGGYEKLFF. This sequence joins TRBV2 and TRBJ1-4; TRBD1 agrees at 8 bases. The CDR3 covers 15 residues. Germline CDR1 reads SNHLY; CDR2 reads FYNNEI. V trimming: 4 bases; J trimming: 6 bases; junction bases outside the gene matches: 7. The variable domain in full, completed from reference TRBV2 and TRBJ1-4, reads EPEVTQTPSHQVTQMGQEVILRCVPISNHLYFYWYRQILGQKVEFLVSFYNNEISEKSEIFDDQFSVERPDGSNFTLKIRSTKLEDSAMYFCASSAQQGGYEKLFFGSGTQLSVL.

The chain combines TRBV27 with TRBJ1-2, with 7 bases matching TRBD1. Germline trimming cut 7 bases from V and 3 bases from J; bases unmatched to any gene: 8. The CDR3 has 14 residues. Germline V gene lookup returns CDR1 MNHEY and CDR2 SMNVEV (reference sequence). CDR3 region: CASTEGGSYYGYTF. The CDR3 DNA sequence: TGTGCCAGCACCGAAGGGGGCTCGTACTATGGCTACACCTTC.

This chain connects TRBV5-6 to TRBJ1-2, with 8 bases lining up with TRBD1. Germline V gene sequence: CDR1 SGHDT, CDR2 YYEEEE. V shed 4 bases and J 4 bases; nucleotides not matched to a gene: 9. This CDR3 comprises 15 residues. CDR3 nucleotides: TGTGCCAGCAGCCCGGACAGGGCGGAAATCTATGGCTACACCTTC. Residues: CASSPDRAEIYGYTF.

This clone was observed a single time. The CDR3 sequence: CASSDGGGTVANYGYTF. Here the CDR3 DNA reads TGTGCCAGCAGTGATGGTGGGGGGACAGTAGCTAACTATGGCTACACCTTC. V gene TRBV2 combines with J gene TRBJ1-2, with 7 positions matching TRBD1. After removal of 3 bases from V and 0 bases from J, the junction contained 10 bases not matched to a gene. CDR1 and CDR2 (germline): SNHLY, FYNNEI. This CDR3 has 17 residues.

The chain links TRBV5-4 to TRBJ2-3; possibly TRBD2 for D (6 bases). This CDR3 region has 15 residues. Trimming removed 4 bases at V and 4 bases at J, with 16 bases between. Germline CDR1 reads SGHNT; CDR2 reads YYREEE (reference sequence). In nucleotides, the CDR3 is TGTGCCAGCAGCGTACGGGACTCCCTGTCAGATACGCAGTATTTT. It yields the protein CASSVRDSLSDTQYF.

The genes are TRBV2 and TRBJ2-7; tentative D call: TRBD1 (5 bases). The CDR3 has 14 amino acids. Germline CDR1 SNHLY, CDR2 FYNNEI. Trimming stripped 6 bases from V and 0 bases from J, with 12 bases between. As DNA, the CDR3 is TGTGCCAGCAGGGGGCTGAAGGGCTCCTACGAGCAGTACTTC. Encoded protein: CASRGLKGSYEQYF. Full variable domain (outside the CDR3, taken from reference TRBV2 and TRBJ2-7): EPEVTQTPSHQVTQMGQEVILRCVPISNHLYFYWYRQILGQKVEFLVSFYNNEISEKSEIFDDQFSVERPDGSNFTLKIRSTKLEDSAMYFCASRGLKGSYEQYFGPGTRLTVT.

V gene TRBV11-2 combines with J gene TRBJ1-2, with TRBD1 matching 9 bases. Germline CDR1 reads SGHAT; CDR2 reads FQNNGV. Germline trimming cut 4 bases from V and 4 bases from J; bases unmatched to any gene: 4. CDR3 length equals 14 residues. This CDR3 reads CASSSGTGSYGYTF. The CDR3 coding sequence is TGTGCCAGCAGCTCCGGGACAGGGAGCTATGGCTACACCTTC. Supplemented by reference TRBV11-2 and TRBJ1-2, the full variable domain reads EAGVAQSPRYKIIEKRQSVAFWCNPISGHATLYWYQQILGQGPKLLIQFQNNGVVDDSQLPKDRFSAERLKGVDSTLKIQPAKLEDSAVYLCASSSGTGSYGYTFGSGTRLTVV.

The chain is built from TRBV29-1 and TRBJ1-2; no clear D. V was trimmed by 7 bases and J by 5 bases, leaving 17 bases between them. The length of the CDR3 is 13 residues. Germline-derived CDR1 and CDR2 are SQVTM and ANQGSEA. The CDR3 region has the DNA TGCAGCGCCTCGAAAGGGAGACTTTATGGCTACACCTTC. Encoded protein: CSASKGRLYGYTF.

The rearrangement links TRBV7-6 to TRBJ2-7; 7 nucleotides match TRBD2. The CDR3 covers 16 residues. Germline CDR1 and CDR2: SGHVS and FNYEAQ. V shed 1 base, J shed 5 bases, and the junction held 11 bases outside the gene matches. The CDR3 reads CASSLEVGGERNEQYF. CDR3 DNA sequence: TGTGCCAGCAGCTTAGAAGTTGGGGGGGAGAGGAACGAGCAGTACTTC.

The rearrangement joins TRBV14 to TRBJ1-1; no firm D call. The germline V gene has CDR1 SGHDN and CDR2 FVKESK. V shed 4 bases and J shed 1 base, with 7 bases lying between them. The CDR3 runs to 13 residues. The CDR3 sequence is CASSLKQNTEAFF. The CDR3 nucleotides are TGTGCCAGCAGCCTAAAACAGAACACTGAAGCTTTCTTT. The full variable domain, its missing parts supplied by reference TRBV14 and TRBJ1-1, is EAGVTQFPSHSVIEKGQTVTLRCDPISGHDNLYWYRRVMGKEIKFLLHFVKESKQDESGMPNNRFLAERTGGTYSTLKVQPAELEDSGVYFCASSLKQNTEAFFGQGTRLTVV.

The J gene is TRBJ1-5, the V gene TRBV7-2, with 9 bases that match TRBD1. CDR3 length: 17 amino acids. CDR1 SGHTA and CDR2 FQGNSA come from the germline V gene. V dropped 2 bases and J dropped 2; count of bases not matched to a gene: 7. The CDR3 spells CASSLRWDRVGNQPQHF. DNA for the CDR3: TGTGCCAGCAGCTTAAGGTGGGACAGGGTAGGCAATCAGCCCCAGCATTTT.

The chain couples TRBV5-4 to TRBJ2-7; 9 bases fit TRBD1. CDR1 and CDR2 (germline): SGHNT, YYREEE (reference sequence). The V gene end was trimmed by 3 bases and the J gene end by 6 bases; junction bases not matched to a gene: 10. This CDR3 spans 15 amino acids. The CDR3 spells CASSSPTQGAVEQYF. The CDR3, as DNA: TGTGCCAGCAGCTCTCCGACACAGGGGGCAGTCGAGCAGTACTTC.

With regard to this clone: The sample holds other DNA sequences that translate to the same CDR3. This chain connects TRBV2 to TRBJ1-2; D unresolved. The V gene lost 6 bases and the J gene lost 0 bases, with 5 bases spanning the gap. This CDR3 contains 12 residues. Germline CDR1 reads SNHLY; CDR2 reads FYNNEI. Written as DNA, the CDR3 is TGTGCCAGCAGGGCAGCTAACTATGGCTACACCTTC. Its translation is CASRAANYGYTF.

The chain combines TRBV9 with TRBJ1-1; tentatively, D is TRBD1 (6 bases). The germline V and J ends were trimmed by 2 bases and 1 base, with 12 bases remaining between them. The CDR3 spans 15 residues. Germline V gene lookup returns CDR1 SGDLS and CDR2 YYNGEE. In DNA form, the CDR3 reads TGTGCCAGCAGCGTTCCGACAGGATCGAACACTGAAGCTTTCTTT. This gives the protein CASSVPTGSNTEAFF. The variable domain in full, with the rest retrieved from reference TRBV9 and TRBJ1-1, is DSGVTQTPKHLITATGQRVTLRCSPRSGDLSVYWYQQSLDQGLQFLIQYYNGEERAKGNILERFSAQQFPDLHSELNLSSLELGDSALYFCASSVPTGSNTEAFFGQGTRLTVV.

The V gene is TRBV7-8, the J gene TRBJ1-2; tentative D call: TRBD1 (6 bases). This CDR3 is built from 16 residues. Germline V lookup: CDR1 SGHVS, CDR2 FQNEAQ. V lost 5 bases to trimming and J lost 11 bases, with 27 bases between them. CDR3: CASSPPGGQLEGGYTF. In nucleotides, the CDR3 is TGTGCCAGCAGCCCGCCCGGCGGACAGCTTGAAGGAGGTTACACCTTC. The complete variable domain, with remaining parts taken from reference TRBV7-8 and TRBJ1-2, reads GAGVSQSPRYKVAKRGQDVALRCDPISGHVSLFWYQQALGQGPEFLTYFQNEAQLDKSGLPSDRFFAERPEGSVSTLKIQRTQQEDSAVYLCASSPPGGQLEGGYTFGSGTRLTVV.

As to this clone: Compared with germline, one end of the junction differs, possibly owing to a read error. V and J are TRBV19 and TRBJ1-4, with a possible D match to TRBD1 (6 bases). CDR3 length: 17 residues. Germline lookup yields CDR1 LNHDA and CDR2 SQIVND (reference sequence). The CDR3 spells CASSVDRMTGRREKLFF. The CDR3 bases are TGTGCCAGTAGTGTAGACAGGATGACGGGAAGACGTGAAAAACTGTTTTTT. Full variable domain (rest looked up from reference TRBV19 and TRBJ1-4): DGGITQSPKYLFRKEGQNVTLSCEQNLNHDAMYWYRQDPGQGLRLIYYSQIVNDFQKGDIAEGYSVSREKKESFPLTVTSAQKNPTAFYLCASSVDRMTGRREKLFFGSGTQLSVL.

The chain links TRBV5-4 to TRBJ2-1, with 7 bases that match TRBD2. The germline V gene has CDR1 SGHNT and CDR2 YYREEE (reference sequence). The CDR3 totals 14 residues. Trimming took 7 bases from V and 3 from J; bases not matched to a gene: 7. CDR3 DNA sequence: TGTGCCAGCGGGCTAGCGGCGAGCTACAATGAGCAGTTCTTC. This encodes CASGLAASYNEQFF.

The V call is TRBV27, the J call TRBJ1-2, with TRBD1 identical over 7 bases. Germline trimming cut 5 bases from V and 4 bases from J; bases unmatched to any gene: 7. The CDR3 runs 14 residues. Germline-derived CDR1 and CDR2 are MNHEY and SMNVEV (reference sequence). CDR3 sequence: CASSPGQAGYGYTF. CDR3 DNA: TGTGCCAGCAGTCCAGGACAGGCGGGCTATGGCTACACCTTC.

The chain is built from TRBV3-1 (or the pseudogene TRBV3-2) and TRBJ2-1; 8 bases fit TRBD2. The germline V gene encodes CDR1 LGHDT and CDR2 YNNKEL (reference sequence). J was trimmed by 8 bases and V by 4 bases; bases with no gene match: 16. This CDR3 region has 17 residues. The CDR3, as DNA: TGTGCCAGCAGCCCCACGAGGATCTCCGGGGGGGCCCATGAGCAGTTCTTC. This codes for CASSPTRISGGAHEQFF.

The rearrangement joins TRBV4-1 to TRBJ2-3; D uncertain. Germline loops: CDR1 MGHRA, CDR2 YSYEKL. This CDR3 spans 12 amino acids. V lost 4 bases and J lost 7, with 9 bases in between. The CDR3 sequence is CASSRDPNTQYF. The CDR3 DNA follows: TGCGCCAGCAGCCGCGATCCTAATACGCAGTATTTT.

The chain uses TRBV30 and TRBJ2-2; D unclear. V dropped 0 bases and J dropped 2 bases, with 7 bases sitting between them. The CDR3 runs 14 residues. CDR1 and CDR2 (germline): GTSNPN, SVGIG (reference sequence). CDR3 bases: TGTGCCTGGAGTGTACTCTACAACACCGGGGAGCTGTTTTTT. Its protein product is CAWSVLYNTGELFF.

CDR3 loop: CASSLSRTGGTDTQYF. CDR3 coding DNA: TGTGCCAGCAGTTTATCTCGTACAGGGGGCACAGATACGCAGTATTTT. The chain carries TRBV27 and TRBJ2-3; 7 positions match TRBD1. Germline trimming cut 0 bases from V and 1 base from J; bases unmatched to any gene: 4. The CDR3 runs 16 residues. Germline CDR1 reads MNHEY; CDR2 reads SMNVEV (reference sequence).

The chain recombines TRBV4-1 with TRBJ2-7; 10 nucleotides match TRBD2. The J segment lost 4 bases and the V segment lost 0 bases, leaving 12 bases of the junction unmatched. Per germline, CDR1 MGHRA and CDR2 YSYEKL. The CDR3 contains 18 residues. CDR3 amino acids: CASSQEASGSDVGYEQYF. DNA for the CDR3: TGCGCCAGCAGCCAAGAGGCTAGCGGGAGCGATGTGGGGTACGAGCAGTACTTC.

V gene TRBV3-1 (or the pseudogene TRBV3-2) combines with J gene TRBJ2-2; 10 nucleotides match TRBD1. Trimming at V came to 4 bases and at J to 7 bases, leaving 6 bases not matched to a gene. Germline V gene data show CDR1 as LGHDT and CDR2 as YNNKEL (reference sequence). CDR3 length: 15 residues. The CDR3 region has the DNA TGTGCCAGCAGCCCCGGGACAGGGGTCGGCGGGGAGCTGTTTTTT. It is translated as CASSPGTGVGGELFF.